The sequence of this TCR beta chain was determined in a study of T cells expressing NK-cell markers. Each CDR3 protein gets one entry in TCRdb, which reprocessed the 5' RACE reads and gives no DNA. This sample's table has hundreds of thousands of distinct CDR3 sequences. The receptor was isolated from a woman between 18 and 70 years old in good health. The sequencing input was blood T cells: a sorted CD56 or NKG2C T cell subset, CD4+ or CD8+ T cells, or bulk PBMC T cells (not recorded which).

The CDR3 loop reads CASSQFNQPQHF. The chain joins TRBV14 to TRBJ1-5. The CDR3 consists of 12 residues. CDR1 is SGHDN and CDR2 is FVKESK in the germline V gene.